Below, 12 T cell receptor beta chains from the same sample are listed, as sequenced in a study of blood T cell repertoires in COVID-19. Sequencing used immunoSEQ multiplex PCR; TCRdb keeps in-frame clones, though not all of them. The sample includes 35,000 to 45,000 clones, 89% of them seen just once. Sequencing used peripheral blood. The receptors were gathered from a human donor in a cohort sampled during active COVID-19.

The chain couples TRBV7-9 to TRBJ2-7; 9 nucleotides match TRBD2. CDR3 length: 14 residues. Germline trimming cut 7 bases from V and 4 bases from J; bases unmatched to any gene: 8. CDR1 is SEHNR, CDR2 FQNEAQ, per germline (reference sequence). This chain's CDR3 is CASTFGRGGYEQYF. The CDR3 DNA follows: TGTGCCAGCACGTTCGGGCGGGGGGGTTACGAGCAGTACTTC.

The V and J genes are TRBV21-1 and TRBJ2-7; the listed D gene, TRBD1, was not tested against the DNA. TRBV21-1 is labeled a pseudogene. This CDR3 comprises 15 residues. For the CDR3, the DNA is TGTGCCAGCAGCTTATCGGGACAGGGTTCCCACGAGCAGTACTTC. It codes for CASSLSGQGSHEQYF.

On this clone: Germline and junction disagree at one end, which may indicate a read error. The V and J genes are TRBV25-1 and TRBJ2-1, with D possibly TRBD2 on 6 matching bases. The CDR3 is made up of 12 amino acids. Germline V gene sequence: CDR1 MGHDK, CDR2 SYGVNS. CDR3 region: CASSEWGDEQFF. The CDR3 DNA follows: TGTGCCAGCAGCGAATGGGGGGATGAGCAGTTCTTC. The entire variable domain, with the rest obtained from reference TRBV25-1 and TRBJ2-1, is as follows: EADIYQTPRYLVIGTGKKITLECSQTMGHDKMYWYQQDPGMELHLIHYSYGVNSTEKGDLSSESTVSRIRTEHFPLTLESARPSHTSQYLCASSEWGDEQFFGPGTRLTVL.

This clone was seen a handful of times. The rearrangement links TRBV27 to TRBJ2-3; 10 positions agree with TRBD1. Germline V gene data show CDR1 as MNHEY and CDR2 as SMNVEV (reference sequence). The CDR3 spans 15 residues. With V trimmed by 7 bases and J by 3 bases, 7 bases remained unmatched. CDR3 in amino acids: CASTRTGGDTDTQYF. The CDR3 bases are TGTGCCAGCACCCGGACAGGGGGAGATACAGATACGCAGTATTTT.

The gene calls are TRBV19 and TRBJ1-1; D ambiguous. Germline V gene lookup returns CDR1 LNHDA and CDR2 SQIVND (reference sequence). CDR3 size: 12 residues. Between the trimmed V and J ends, which lost 6 bases and 10 bases, there was a span of 15 bases. CDR3 region: CASSRPESRAFF. CDR3 nucleotide sequence: TGTGCCAGTAGCCGGCCGGAGAGTCGAGCTTTCTTT.

The chain couples TRBV13 to TRBJ2-1; tentatively, D is TRBD2 (6 bases). V dropped 5 bases and J dropped 6 bases, with 11 bases sitting between them. CDR3 length: 13 amino acids. Germline lookup yields CDR1 PRHDT and CDR2 FYEKMQ (reference sequence). CDR3 coding DNA: TGTGCCAGCAGCCTCCCGGGGGTCAATGAGCAGTTCTTC. Amino acid sequence: CASSLPGVNEQFF. Using reference TRBV13 and TRBJ2-1 for the parts outside the CDR3, the full variable domain is AAGVIQSPRHLIKEKRETATLKCYPIPRHDTVYWYQQGPGQDPQFLISFYEKMQSDKGSIPDRFSAQQFSDYHSELNMSSLELGDSALYFCASSLPGVNEQFFGPGTRLTVL.

The V and J genes are TRBV7-9 and TRBJ2-3; possibly TRBD1 for D (5 bases). This CDR3 has 15 amino acids. Trimming stripped 4 bases from V and 2 bases from J, with 13 bases between. In germline, CDR1 is SEHNR, CDR2 FQNEAQ (reference sequence). The CDR3 loop reads CASSSTAHYTDTQYF. Here the CDR3 DNA reads TGTGCCAGCAGCTCGACAGCTCATTACACAGATACGCAGTATTTT.

J is TRBJ2-7 and V is TRBV15; 7 bases match TRBD2. The germline CDR1 and CDR2 sequences are LNHNV and YYDKDF (reference sequence). The CDR3 has 15 amino acids. J lost 2 bases, V lost 2 bases, and 6 bases had no gene match. In DNA form, the CDR3 reads TGTGCCACCAGCAGAATAAGCGGGGAGACCTACGAGCAGTACTTC. Translated, it gives CATSRISGETYEQYF.

V gene TRBV19 combines with J gene TRBJ2-2; D uncertain. Germline CDR1 LNHDA, CDR2 SQIVND (reference sequence). Trimming removed 3 bases at V and 7 bases at J, with 9 bases between. This CDR3 is 13 amino acids long. DNA of the CDR3: TGTGCCAGTAGTATTGTATCGGGCGGGGAGCTGTTTTTT. It is translated as CASSIVSGGELFF.

The chain couples TRBV7-9 to TRBJ2-4; maybe TRBD1 (6 bases). Germline CDR1 SEHNR, CDR2 FQNEAQ (reference sequence). Trimming took 5 bases from V and 4 from J, leaving 12 bases between them. The length of the CDR3 is 14 residues. The CDR3 nucleotides read TGTGCCAGCAGCCCGGACAGCGCTAAAAACATTCAGTACTTC. Its protein is CASSPDSAKNIQYF. Combining the CDR3 with reference TRBV7-9 and TRBJ2-4 gives the whole variable domain DTGVSQNPRHKITKRGQNVTFRCDPISEHNRLYWYRQTLGQGPEFLTYFQNEAQLEKSRLLSDRFSAERPKGSFSTLEIQRTEQGDSAMYLCASSPDSAKNIQYFGAGTRLSVL.

V is TRBV5-1 and J is TRBJ2-7, with 7 bases that match TRBD2. This CDR3 is built from 15 residues. Germline V gene sequence: CDR1 SGHRS, CDR2 YFSETQ. Trimming at V came to 3 bases and at J to 5 bases, leaving 11 bases not matched to a gene. The CDR3 region has the DNA TGCGCCAGCAGCTCGGGAGGCTGGAATTTACACGAGCAGTACTTC. This gives the protein CASSSGGWNLHEQYF.

The chain couples TRBV29-1 to TRBJ1-2; the match to TRBD1 covers 7 bases. V trimming: 5 bases; J trimming: 1 base; junction bases outside the gene matches: 4. The CDR3 consists of 13 residues. Germline lookup yields CDR1 SQVTM and CDR2 ANQGSEA. CDR3 in amino acids: CSVLTGNNYGYTF. DNA of the CDR3: TGCAGCGTTCTGACAGGGAATAACTATGGCTACACCTTC.